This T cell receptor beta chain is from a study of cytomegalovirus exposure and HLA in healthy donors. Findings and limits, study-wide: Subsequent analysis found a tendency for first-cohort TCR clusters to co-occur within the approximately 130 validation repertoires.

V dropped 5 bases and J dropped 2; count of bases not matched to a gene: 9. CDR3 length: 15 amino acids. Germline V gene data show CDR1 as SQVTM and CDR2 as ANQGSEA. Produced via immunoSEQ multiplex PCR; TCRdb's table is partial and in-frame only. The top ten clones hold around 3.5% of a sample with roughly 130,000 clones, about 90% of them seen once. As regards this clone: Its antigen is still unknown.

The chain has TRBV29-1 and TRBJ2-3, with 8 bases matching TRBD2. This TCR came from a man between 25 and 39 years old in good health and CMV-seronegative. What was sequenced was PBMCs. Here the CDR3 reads CSVRSQRGYTDTQYF. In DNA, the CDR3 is TGCAGCGTTCGCTCCCAGCGGGGGTACACAGATACGCAGTATTTT.